The 18 T cell receptor beta chains below were found in one sample sequenced in a study of T cells after yellow fever vaccination. TCRdb redid the calling of the 5' RACE reads with MiXCR, one entry per CDR3 protein. This table has more than 300,000 distinct CDR3 sequences, 3.5% to 4.5% appearing once. Sequencing used PBMCs, obtained 15 days after the yellow fever booster vaccination. The source is a man aged 18 to 29 who received the YFV17D yellow fever vaccine.

The chain carries TRBV30 and TRBJ2-7, with D hard to call. Per the germline V gene, CDR1 is GTSNPN and CDR2 is SVGIG (reference sequence). This CDR3 region has 11 residues. Trimming stripped 5 bases from V and 9 bases from J, with 14 bases between. The CDR3 sequence: CAWGRGSGQYF. The DNA for the CDR3 is TGTGCCTGGGGTCGTGGTTCGGGGCAGTACTTC.

The table lists this clonotype with many counts. The chain couples TRBV6-1 to TRBJ2-3; a weak D match, TRBD2 (5 bases). The CDR3 totals 14 residues. V was trimmed by 7 bases and J by 0 bases, leaving 11 bases between them. Germline loops: CDR1 MNHNS, CDR2 SASEGT. The CDR3 DNA reads TGTGCCAGCAAGCTCGGGGATAGCACAGATACGCAGTATTTT. Its translation: CASKLGDSTDTQYF.

The sample holds a few counts of this clonotype. The chain carries TRBV20-1 and TRBJ1-1; TRBD1 might be the D (6 bases). Between the trimmed V and J ends, which lost 7 bases and 0 bases, there was a span of 12 bases. The germline CDR1 and CDR2 sequences are DFQATT and SNEGSKA (reference sequence). The CDR3 totals 13 residues. The CDR3 here is CSVKGGMNTEAFF. The CDR3 DNA sequence: TGCAGTGTCAAGGGGGGGATGAACACTGAAGCTTTCTTT.

This clonotype was counted only a few times. The J gene is TRBJ1-3, the V gene TRBV5-5; no clear D gene. The germline gives CDR1 SGHKS, CDR2 YYEKEE (reference sequence). The V gene lost 0 bases and the J gene lost 0 bases, with 7 bases spanning the gap. The CDR3 spans 15 residues. The CDR3 is CASSLVQSSGNTIYF. DNA of the CDR3: TGTGCCAGCAGCTTGGTACAGAGCTCTGGAAACACCATATATTTT.

The J gene is TRBJ2-3, the V gene TRBV21-1; the listed D gene, TRBD1, was not tested against the DNA. TRBV21-1 is termed a pseudogene. CDR3 length: 17 residues. The CDR3 DNA reads TGTGCCAGCAGCAAAGGACGGGACACCTGCTTTACAGATACGCAGTATTTT. It is translated as CASSKGRDTCFTDTQYF.

This clonotype appeared a few times. CDR3 protein: CASSLGTGGASEQYF. The CDR3 DNA reads TGTGCCAGCAGCTTAGGAACAGGGGGGGCGAGCGAGCAGTACTTC. This chain links TRBV7-9 with TRBJ2-7; the D gene is possibly TRBD1 (8 bases). In germline, CDR1 is SEHNR, CDR2 FQNEAQ (reference sequence). CDR3 length: 15 residues. The ends were cut back, 1 base at V and 6 bases at J, with 16 bases in the middle.

This chain connects TRBV5-1 to TRBJ1-1; no definite D call. V was trimmed by 6 bases and J by 2 bases, leaving 11 bases between them. The germline gives CDR1 SGHRS, CDR2 YFSETQ. The CDR3 is made up of 13 amino acids. CDR3 residues: CASKVGINTEAFF. In DNA form, the CDR3 reads TGCGCCAGCAAGGTTGGGATAAACACTGAAGCTTTCTTT.

This clonotype was counted at least ten times. This chain connects TRBV10-2 to TRBJ2-2; D possibly corresponds to TRBD2 (6 bases). The V and J ends lost 8 bases and 3 bases respectively, with 10 bases between them. The CDR3 has 13 residues. CDR1 and CDR2 (germline): WSHSY, SAAADI. CDR3: CASGRRDTGELFF. In DNA, the CDR3 is TGCGCCAGCGGACGGAGGGACACCGGGGAGCTGTTTTTT.

This clonotype occurred many times. V is TRBV7-8 and J is TRBJ2-7, with a tentative D call TRBD2 (7 bases). Between the trimmed V and J ends, which lost 1 base and 3 bases, there was a span of 13 bases. Germline values: CDR1 SGHVS, CDR2 FQNEAQ. The CDR3 is 15 amino acids. The CDR3, as DNA: TGTGCCAGCAGCTTAGAGGGGGGGGCCCTCTACGAGCAGTACTTC. It translates to CASSLEGGALYEQYF.

CDR3 DNA sequence: TGTGCCAGCGGCAGGGGCTGGAATGAGCAGTTCTTC. Translated: CASGRGWNEQFF. This chain links TRBV18 with TRBJ2-1, with D possibly being TRBD1 (6 bases). With 8 bases removed from V and 7 bases from J, the gap between germline ends came to 12 bases. This CDR3 is 12 amino acids long. Germline V gene data show CDR1 as KGHSH and CDR2 as LQKENI.

The sample holds many counts of this clonotype. The rearrangement uses TRBV15 and TRBJ2-5; 10 bases match TRBD2. Unmatched junction bases numbered 2, after V lost 0 bases and J lost 4 bases. The CDR3 is 15 amino acids. Germline assignment: CDR1 LNHNV and CDR2 YYDKDF (reference sequence). The CDR3 here is CATSRDKRGGETQYF. In DNA, the CDR3 is TGTGCCACCAGCAGAGATAAGCGGGGGGGAGAGACCCAGTACTTC.

This chain joins TRBV12-3 or TRBV12-4 and TRBJ1-1; the D is unclear. V lost 0 bases and J lost 4, with 0 bases in between. This CDR3 is built from 11 residues. The CDR3 protein is CASSLATEAFF. For the CDR3, the DNA is TGTGCCAGCAGTTTAGCCACTGAAGCTTTCTTT.

This clonotype was seen more than once but under ten times. This chain uses TRBV4-2 with TRBJ1-2; the D gene is possibly TRBD1 (6 bases). The CDR3 is made up of 15 amino acids. V dropped 0 bases and J dropped 6 bases, with 14 bases sitting between them. Germline-derived CDR1 and CDR2 are LGHNA and YNFKEQ. The CDR3 coding sequence is TGTGCCAGCAGCCAAGATCTGTCAGGGGTCAATGGCTACACCTTC. Residues: CASSQDLSGVNGYTF.

The chain carries TRBV20-1 and TRBJ1-3; D ambiguous. The CDR3 has 17 residues. Germline assignment: CDR1 DFQATT and CDR2 SNEGSKA (reference sequence). With 0 bases removed from V and 0 bases from J, the gap between germline ends came to 15 bases. The CDR3 bases are TGCAGTGCTAGAGATGTTAGTTTGGGTAGCTCTGGAAACACCATATATTTT. Protein product: CSARDVSLGSSGNTIYF.

This clonotype was picked up many times. The chain joins TRBV12-5 to TRBJ2-1, with a weak D call TRBD2 (7 bases). The CDR3 covers 15 residues. Trimming took 5 bases from V and 6 from J, leaving 17 bases between them. Per germline, CDR1 LGHNT and CDR2 FRNRAP. The CDR3: CASGTTGRVTNEQFF. The CDR3, as DNA: TGTGCTAGTGGTACCACAGGGAGGGTAACCAATGAGCAGTTCTTC.

This clonotype was detected many times. The chain combines TRBV7-3 with TRBJ2-3; TRBD1 matches at 9 bases. V dropped 3 bases and J dropped 3; count of bases not matched to a gene: 4. This CDR3 has 15 residues. Per the germline V gene, CDR1 is SGHTA and CDR2 is FQGTGA. In DNA, the CDR3 is TGTGCCAGCAGCTTTACAGGGGGCGGAACAGATACGCAGTATTTT. Its translation is CASSFTGGGTDTQYF.

Here the CDR3 reads CASRKGNSNQPQHF. DNA for the CDR3: TGTGCCAGCAGAAAGGGAAATAGCAATCAGCCCCAGCATTTT. The V gene is TRBV27, the J gene TRBJ1-5; no reliable D call. Trimming shortened V by 6 bases and J by 0 bases, and 9 bases separated the two germline ends. Germline V lookup: CDR1 MNHEY, CDR2 SMNVEV (reference sequence). This CDR3 comprises 14 residues.

This clonotype was observed many times. The CDR3 region has the DNA TGCGCCAGCAGCCAAGCACCGGGACAGGGCCACACCGGGGAGCTGTTTTTT. Translating it yields CASSQAPGQGHTGELFF. The chain links TRBV4-1 to TRBJ2-2; 9 nucleotides line up with TRBD1. Trimming took 1 base from V and 3 from J; bases not matched to a gene: 6. Germline V gene data show CDR1 as MGHRA and CDR2 as YSYEKL. CDR3 length equals 17 residues.